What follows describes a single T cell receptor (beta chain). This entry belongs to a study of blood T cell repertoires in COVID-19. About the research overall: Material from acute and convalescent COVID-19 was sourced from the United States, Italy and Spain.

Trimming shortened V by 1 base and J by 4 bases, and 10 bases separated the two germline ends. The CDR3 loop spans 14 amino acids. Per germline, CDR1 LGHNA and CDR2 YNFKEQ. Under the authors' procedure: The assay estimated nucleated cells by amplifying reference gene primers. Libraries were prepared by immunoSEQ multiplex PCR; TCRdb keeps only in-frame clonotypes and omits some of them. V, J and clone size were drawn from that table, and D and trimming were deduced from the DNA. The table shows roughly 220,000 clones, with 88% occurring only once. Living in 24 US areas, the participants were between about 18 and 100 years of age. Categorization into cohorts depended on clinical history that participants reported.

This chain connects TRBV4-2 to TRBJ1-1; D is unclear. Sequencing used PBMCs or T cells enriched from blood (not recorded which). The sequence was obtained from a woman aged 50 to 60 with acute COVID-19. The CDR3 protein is CASSQALGSTEAFF. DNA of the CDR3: TGTGCCAGCAGCCAAGCTTTGGGGAGCACTGAAGCTTTCTTT.